This entry concerns a single T cell receptor beta chain. The assay was immunoSEQ multiplex PCR, and TCRdb's table has in-frame clones only and misses some. The sample consists of tens of thousands of clones, around 91% of them appearing once. The data are from a study of OX40 agonist ivuxolimab in advanced cancers. Study-wide context: Patients in the trial were receiving intravenous ivuxolimab every 2 weeks, at doses of 0.01 to 10 mg/kg.

V shed 2 bases, J shed 2 bases, and the junction held 3 bases outside the gene matches. Germline CDR1 and CDR2: SGHRS and YFSETQ. CDR3 length: 14 residues. This specimen was CD4+ or CD8+ T cells sorted from blood, taken in a trial of the OX40 agonist ivuxolimab. The source is an adult with an advanced solid tumor such as melanoma, head and neck, liver or kidney cancer. The chain couples TRBV5-1 to TRBJ2-5, with 7 bases aligning to TRBD2. The chain's CDR3 is CASSFGRGQETQYF. CDR3 in DNA: TGCGCCAGCAGCTTTGGGCGGGGGCAAGAGACCCAGTACTTC.